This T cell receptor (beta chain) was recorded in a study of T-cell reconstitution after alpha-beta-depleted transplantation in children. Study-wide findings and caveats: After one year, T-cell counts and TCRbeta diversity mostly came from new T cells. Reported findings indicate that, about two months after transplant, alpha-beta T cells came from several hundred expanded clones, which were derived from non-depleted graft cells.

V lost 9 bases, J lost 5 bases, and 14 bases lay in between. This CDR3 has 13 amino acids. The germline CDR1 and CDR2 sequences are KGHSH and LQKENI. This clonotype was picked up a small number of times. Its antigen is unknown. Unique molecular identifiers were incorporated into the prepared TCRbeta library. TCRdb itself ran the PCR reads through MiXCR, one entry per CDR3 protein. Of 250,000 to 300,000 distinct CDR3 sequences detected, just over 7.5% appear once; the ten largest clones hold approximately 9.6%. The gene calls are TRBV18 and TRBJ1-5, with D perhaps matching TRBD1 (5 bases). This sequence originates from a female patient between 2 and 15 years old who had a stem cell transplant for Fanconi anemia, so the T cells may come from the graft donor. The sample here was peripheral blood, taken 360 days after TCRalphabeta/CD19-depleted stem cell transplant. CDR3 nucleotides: TGTGCCAGTACAAGGGACGGGGATCAGCCCCAGCATTTT. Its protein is CASTRDGDQPQHF.